Below, 6 T cell receptor beta chains from the same sample are listed, as sequenced in a study of chemoradiotherapy in HPV16-positive cancers. TCRdb keeps only in-frame clones here, not all; method: immunoSEQ multiplex PCR. The sample lists 8,000 or so clones, 55% to 70% occurring once. This sample was gathered from a patient who underwent chemoradiotherapy. Every receptor here comes from a human donor with HPV-associated anogenital cancer.

The chain uses TRBV19 and TRBJ2-7; the D gene is possibly TRBD1 (6 bases). Deletions cut 1 base from V and 1 base from J, with 20 bases between. CDR1 LNHDA and CDR2 SQIVND come from the germline V gene (reference sequence). The CDR3 spans 18 residues. CDR3 bases: TGTGCCAGTAGTATAGTGGGGGCAAGTCTTGGTCCTTCCTACGAGCAGTACTTC. This gives the protein CASSIVGASLGPSYEQYF. Filled out from reference TRBV19 and TRBJ2-7, the complete variable domain reads DGGITQSPKYLFRKEGQNVTLSCEQNLNHDAMYWYRQDPGQGLRLIYYSQIVNDFQKGDIAEGYSVSREKKESFPLTVTSAQKNPTAFYLCASSIVGASLGPSYEQYFGPGTRLTVT.

The chain is built from TRBV28 and TRBJ1-3, with TRBD1 matching over 12 bases. The CDR3 consists of 16 residues. Germline-derived CDR1 and CDR2 are MDHEN and SYDVKM. The V gene end was trimmed by 6 bases and the J gene end by 2 bases; junction bases not matched to a gene: 5. CDR3 DNA sequence: TGTGCCAGCAGCGGCCGGGACAGGGGGCCTGGAAACACCATATATTTT. This encodes CASSGRDRGPGNTIYF.

The chain combines TRBV30 with TRBJ2-5; 7 positions agree with TRBD1. The length of the CDR3 is 13 residues. Trimming took 3 bases from V and 5 from J; bases not matched to a gene: 6. Germline V gives CDR1 GTSNPN, CDR2 SVGIG (reference sequence). Here the CDR3 reads CAWREGARETQYF. The DNA for the CDR3 is TGTGCCTGGAGAGAGGGGGCCAGGGAGACCCAGTACTTC. Full variable domain (missing parts from reference TRBV30 and TRBJ2-5): SQTIHQWPATLVQPVGSPLSLECTVEGTSNPNLYWYRQAAGRGLQLLFYSVGIGQISSEVPQNLSASRPQDRQFILSSKKLLLSDSGFYLCAWREGARETQYFGPGTRLLVL.

The chain joins TRBV9 to TRBJ2-7; D is perhaps TRBD1 or TRBD2 (5 bases each). Germline V lookup: CDR1 SGDLS, CDR2 YYNGEE. V dropped 3 bases and J dropped 6 bases, with 13 bases sitting between them. This CDR3 region has 13 residues. CDR3 in amino acids: CASSGQRGGEQYF. CDR3 DNA: TGTGCCAGCAGCGGACAGCGTGGGGGCGAGCAGTACTTC.

The rearrangement joins TRBV13 to TRBJ1-1; tentatively, D is TRBD1 (5 bases). Germline lookup yields CDR1 PRHDT and CDR2 FYEKMQ (reference sequence). Trimming took off 1 base at V and 0 bases at J, with 12 bases between the two ends. The CDR3 extends over 16 amino acids. The CDR3 bases are TGTGCCAGCAGCTTAGCCGGGGGGTACATGAACACTGAAGCTTTCTTT. Protein product: CASSLAGGYMNTEAFF.

This clone was detected a few times. The chain carries TRBV10-1 and TRBJ2-3; no reliable D call. The ends were cut back, 6 bases at V and 1 base at J, with 11 bases in the middle. The CDR3 extends over 14 amino acids. CDR1 and CDR2 (germline): WNHNN, SYGVQD (reference sequence). CDR3 in amino acids: CASSTSDGTDTQYF. The CDR3 nucleotides are TGCGCCAGCAGCACCTCGGACGGCACAGATACGCAGTATTTT.